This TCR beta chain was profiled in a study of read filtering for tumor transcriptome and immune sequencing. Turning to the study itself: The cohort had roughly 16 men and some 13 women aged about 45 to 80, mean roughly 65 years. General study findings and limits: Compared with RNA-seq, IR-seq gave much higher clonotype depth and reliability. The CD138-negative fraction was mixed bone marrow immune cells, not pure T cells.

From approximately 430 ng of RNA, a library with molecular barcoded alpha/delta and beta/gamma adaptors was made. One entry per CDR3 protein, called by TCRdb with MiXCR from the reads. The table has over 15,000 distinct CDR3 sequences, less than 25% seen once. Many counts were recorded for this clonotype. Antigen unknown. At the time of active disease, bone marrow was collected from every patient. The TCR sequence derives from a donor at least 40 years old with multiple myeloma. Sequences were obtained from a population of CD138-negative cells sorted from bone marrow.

CDR3 bases: TGTGCCAGCAGCGCCCCGACAGGGAGCGAGCAGTACTTC. Its translation is CASSAPTGSEQYF. This sequence joins TRBV7-2 and TRBJ2-7; the match to TRBD1 covers 7 bases. J was trimmed by 6 bases and V by 5 bases; bases with no gene match: 7. The V gene's germline CDR1 is SGHTA and CDR2 FQGNSA. This CDR3 has 13 amino acids. Complete variable domain (other parts from reference TRBV7-2 and TRBJ2-7): GAGVSQSPSNKVTEKGKDVELRCDPISGHTALYWYRQSLGQGLEFLIYFQGNSAPDKSGLPSDRFSAERTGGSVSTLTIQRTQQEDSAVYLCASSAPTGSEQYFGPGTRLTVT.